Each of the 30 T cell receptor beta chains below was sequenced from the same sample in a study of blood T cell repertoires in COVID-19. The assay was immunoSEQ multiplex PCR, and TCRdb's table has in-frame clones only and misses some. Of over 50,000 clones in the sample, 75% to 90% are singletons; the top ten hold around 13%. Material: peripheral blood. The receptor set was obtained from a human donor in a cohort sampled during active COVID-19.

The rearrangement joins TRBV10-2 to TRBJ2-2; 11 bases are shared with TRBD2. Trimming took 6 bases from V and 7 from J; bases not matched to a gene: 4. Germline CDR1 and CDR2: WSHSY and SAAADI. The CDR3 sequence is 14 residues long. The CDR3, as DNA: TGCGCCAGCAGCGTGGGACTAGCGGTCGGGGAGCTGTTTTTT. Its protein product is CASSVGLAVGELFF.

The table lists this clone with a count of one. The J gene is TRBJ2-7, the V gene TRBV19, with a possible D match to TRBD1 (6 bases). This CDR3 contains 15 residues. The germline V gene encodes CDR1 LNHDA and CDR2 SQIVND (reference sequence). The V end lost 3 bases, the J end lost 1 base, and 13 bases lay between the germline ends. DNA for the CDR3: TGTGCCAGTAGTATGTGGGACACCGAATCCTACGAGCAGTACTTC. Protein: CASSMWDTESYEQYF.

This clone was seen only once. This sequence joins TRBV7-3 and TRBJ2-4, with TRBD1 matching 7 bases. The germline V gene has CDR1 SGHTA and CDR2 FQGTGA. This CDR3 spans 17 amino acids. The V and J ends lost 1 base and 5 bases, in that order; junction bases with no gene match: 11. CDR3 bases: TGTGCCAGCAGCTTAAATGTCGTCACAGGGGCTCAAAACATTCAGTACTTC. This encodes CASSLNVVTGAQNIQYF.

The rearrangement joins TRBV7-9 to TRBJ2-3; 8 bases map to TRBD2. Germline CDR1 and CDR2: SEHNR and FQNEAQ (reference sequence). The CDR3 spans 14 residues. With 4 bases clipped from V and 3 bases from J, the junction kept 3 bases outside the gene matches. CDR3 nucleotides: TGTGCCAGCAGCTCCGGGACTAGTACAGATACGCAGTATTTT. Translation: CASSSGTSTDTQYF.

The gene calls are TRBV6-2 or TRBV6-3 and TRBJ2-5; 8 bases are a match to TRBD2. Germline V gene lookup returns CDR1 MNHEY and CDR2 SVGEGT. V lost 5 bases, J lost 0 bases, and 5 bases stayed unmatched. This CDR3 has 15 residues. CDR3 nucleotides: TGTGCCAGCAGTGCCCTAGCGGGCTACCAAGAGACCCAGTACTTC. It codes for CASSALAGYQETQYF.

The V call is TRBV4-1, the J call TRBJ2-7; the D gene is possibly TRBD1 (6 bases). V was pared by 4 bases and J by 2 bases, with 15 bases between. This CDR3 is built from 15 residues. Germline V lookup: CDR1 MGHRA, CDR2 YSYEKL. The CDR3 loop is CASSRADSSTYEQYF. The CDR3 DNA follows: TGCGCCAGCAGCCGCGCGGACAGTTCGACCTACGAGCAGTACTTC.

The chain is built from TRBV27 and TRBJ2-2, with 7 positions matching TRBD2. The CDR3 loop spans 15 amino acids. V lost 3 bases, J lost 4 bases, and 5 bases stayed unmatched. Germline CDR1 and CDR2: MNHEY and SMNVEV (reference sequence). In DNA form, the CDR3 reads TGTGCCAGCAGTTTTGCGGGAGTCGGCACCGGGGAGCTGTTTTTT. Its protein is CASSFAGVGTGELFF.

The V call is TRBV9, the J call TRBJ2-5; 7 positions match TRBD1. Germline V gene lookup returns CDR1 SGDLS and CDR2 YYNGEE. J was trimmed by 5 bases and V by 3 bases; bases with no gene match: 16. The CDR3 has 17 residues. This CDR3 is CASSAHPPRGRLETQYF. In DNA form, the CDR3 reads TGTGCCAGCAGCGCCCACCCCCCAAGGGGGCGCCTTGAGACCCAGTACTTC.

This rearrangement joins TRBV18 to TRBJ2-4; 8 nucleotides align to TRBD2. The CDR3 covers 15 residues. The J segment lost 5 bases and the V segment lost 6 bases, leaving 9 bases of the junction unmatched. The germline V gene has CDR1 KGHSH and CDR2 LQKENI. Here the CDR3 DNA reads TGTGCCAGCTCCCCCGGGACTAGTGGCCAAAACATTCAGTACTTC. Translated: CASSPGTSGQNIQYF.

V usage is TRBV7-9 and J usage is TRBJ2-3, with 10 bases aligning to TRBD1. From germline, CDR1 is SEHNR and CDR2 FQNEAQ (reference sequence). The CDR3 runs 16 residues. The junction had 8 bases not matched to a gene; V was cut back by 4 bases and J by 4 bases. CDR3 coding DNA: TGTGCCAGCAGCTCCAAGACAGGGGGCGGATCAGATACGCAGTATTTT. It codes for CASSSKTGGGSDTQYF.

The genes are TRBV5-1 and TRBJ2-2; TRBD2 aligns across 7 bases. This CDR3 comprises 15 residues. V lost 5 bases and J lost 1; bases outside the gene matches: 5. CDR1 is SGHRS and CDR2 is YFSETQ in the germline V gene. The CDR3 DNA follows: TGCGCCAGCAGGTCGTGGGAGGGGAACACCGGGGAGCTGTTTTTT. It encodes CASRSWEGNTGELFF.

The chain carries TRBV6-4 and TRBJ1-5; no clear D. The CDR3 covers 16 residues. Trimming removed 3 bases at V and 8 bases at J, with 20 bases between. CDR1 and CDR2 (germline): MRHNA, SNTAGT. The CDR3 sequence is CASSDPLGPVVKPQHF. Written as DNA, the CDR3 is TGTGCCAGCAGTGATCCCCTCGGTCCCGTTGTTAAGCCCCAGCATTTT.

In DNA form, the CDR3 reads TGTGCCACTCGGGGATCGGGAGCACACAATGAGCAGTTCTTC. Protein: CATRGSGAHNEQFF. The chain couples TRBV24-1 to TRBJ2-1; D is possibly TRBD2 (6 bases). Trimming pared 10 bases from V and 5 bases from J, leaving 17 bases between. The CDR3 runs 14 residues. Germline CDR1 reads KGHDR; CDR2 reads SFDVKD.

The V call is TRBV7-9, the J call TRBJ2-5; TRBD1 agrees at 7 bases. The trim removed 5 bases at V and 2 bases at J, leaving 5 bases unmatched. The CDR3 spans 14 residues. Germline V lookup: CDR1 SEHNR, CDR2 FQNEAQ (reference sequence). The CDR3 bases are TGTGCCAGCAGCCAAAGACAGGGACAAGAGACCCAGTACTTC. This codes for CASSQRQGQETQYF.

The chain combines TRBV5-4 with TRBJ2-5; TRBD2 matches at 7 bases. CDR1 SGHNT and CDR2 YYREEE come from the germline V gene (reference sequence). The CDR3 runs 17 residues. Unmatched junction bases numbered 15, after V lost 2 bases and J lost 5 bases. The CDR3 sequence: CASSLVAGSAASETQYF. The DNA of the CDR3 is TGTGCCAGCAGCTTAGTAGCGGGTAGCGCCGCGTCCGAGACCCAGTACTTC.

V and J are TRBV6-5 and TRBJ2-1; 9 nucleotides line up with TRBD1. The CDR3 loop spans 15 amino acids. Unmatched junction bases numbered 9, after V lost 8 bases and J lost 4 bases. Germline lookup yields CDR1 MNHEY and CDR2 SVGAGI. CDR3 DNA: TGTGCCAGCGGCCGGGGACAGGGTGTTTACAATGAGCAGTTCTTC. Its translation is CASGRGQGVYNEQFF.

V and J are TRBV28 and TRBJ1-6; a weak D match, TRBD1 (5 bases). Trimming took off 4 bases at V and 9 bases at J, with 16 bases between the two ends. The CDR3 has 15 amino acids. CDR1 is MDHEN and CDR2 is SYDVKM in the germline V gene. The CDR3 DNA follows: TGTGCCAGCAGTTACCCGGGGGGACGCGGTTCACCCCTCCACTTT. Translating it yields CASSYPGGRGSPLHF.

This clone appeared a single time. This chain uses TRBV6-6 with TRBJ2-2; tentative D call: TRBD2 (5 bases). Trimming stripped 8 bases from V and 6 bases from J, with 19 bases between. This CDR3 spans 15 amino acids. CDR1 is MNHNY and CDR2 is SVGAGI in the germline V gene (reference sequence). The CDR3 nucleotides are TGTGCCAGCCTTGCTCGGGAATACCACGCCGGGGAGCTGTTTTTT. Amino acid sequence: CASLAREYHAGELFF.

The chain has TRBV7-2 and TRBJ1-3; 7 bases match TRBD1. Per germline, CDR1 SGHTA and CDR2 FQGNSA. The CDR3 has 16 residues. J was trimmed by 0 bases and V by 5 bases; bases with no gene match: 7. CDR3 loop: CASSRTSGGSGNTIYF. The CDR3 region has the DNA TGTGCCAGCAGCCGGACCTCAGGGGGCTCTGGAAACACCATATATTTT.

The chain employs TRBV14 and TRBJ1-2; a possible D gene is TRBD1 (5 bases). V was cut by 4 bases and J by 4 bases, with 13 bases left in between. Germline V CDR1 and CDR2: SGHDN, FVKESK. This CDR3 is built from 14 residues. CDR3 residues: CASSLGGWGYGYTF. CDR3 bases: TGTGCCAGCAGCCTCGGGGGTTGGGGCTATGGCTACACCTTC.

This chain joins TRBV14 and TRBJ1-1, with 8 nucleotides matching TRBD1. The CDR3 loop spans 19 amino acids. With 0 bases clipped from V and 0 bases from J, the junction kept 12 bases outside the gene matches. Looked up from germline, CDR1 is SGHDN and CDR2 is FVKESK. Written as DNA, the CDR3 is TGTGCCAGCAGCCAAGAAACTGGACAGGGCCGACCGATGAACACTGAAGCTTTCTTT. Protein sequence: CASSQETGQGRPMNTEAFF.

V and J are TRBV28 and TRBJ2-1; D call uncertain. The CDR3 loop spans 13 amino acids. The ends were cut back, 6 bases at V and 4 bases at J, with 10 bases in the middle. Germline V CDR1 and CDR2: MDHEN, SYDVKM. CDR3 coding DNA: TGTGCCAGCAGCGGCCTACTATACAATGAGCAGTTCTTC. Protein product: CASSGLLYNEQFF.

This chain joins TRBV2 and TRBJ1-2; the D gene is possibly TRBD1 (6 bases). The CDR3 spans 15 residues. V lost 7 bases and J lost 0, with 15 bases in between. CDR1 is SNHLY and CDR2 is FYNNEI in the germline V gene. CDR3 residues: CASTLQGPANYGYTF. Written as DNA, the CDR3 is TGTGCCAGCACCCTACAGGGCCCGGCTAACTATGGCTACACCTTC.

The chain uses TRBV11-3 and TRBJ1-6; the D gene is possibly TRBD1 (6 bases). This CDR3 comprises 15 residues. Germline V gene sequence: CDR1 SGHNT, CDR2 YENEEA. The V end lost 4 bases, the J end lost 10 bases, and 17 bases lay between the germline ends. The CDR3 bases are TGTGCCAGCAGCTCATCAGGGGCAGGGAAGTCACCCCTCCACTTT. Translation: CASSSSGAGKSPLHF. Full variable domain (outside the CDR3, taken from reference TRBV11-3 and TRBJ1-6): EAGVVQSPRYKIIEKKQPVAFWCNPISGHNTLYWYLQNLGQGPELLIRYENEEAVDDSQLPKDRFSAERLKGVDSTLKIQPAELGDSAVYLCASSSSGAGKSPLHFGNGTRLTVT.

This clone was found once. The rearrangement links TRBV4-1 to TRBJ1-4, with TRBD1 as a possible D gene (5 bases). Germline CDR1 reads MGHRA; CDR2 reads YSYEKL. CDR3 size: 14 residues. V lost 4 bases and J 8 bases, leaving 14 bases between the germline ends. The CDR3 loop reads CASSLSQGQEKLFF. DNA of the CDR3: TGCGCCAGCAGCCTATCCCAGGGCCAAGAAAAACTGTTTTTT.

Worth noting for this clone: Within the sample, other DNA sequences also encode this same CDR3. The V gene is TRBV18, the J gene TRBJ1-5; D is undetermined. V gave up 2 bases and J gave up 4 bases, with 6 bases separating them. CDR1 is KGHSH and CDR2 is LQKENI in the germline V gene. The CDR3 covers 13 residues. CDR3 region: CASSPGLNQPQHF. In DNA, the CDR3 is TGTGCCAGCTCACCAGGCTTAAATCAGCCCCAGCATTTT.

This chain joins TRBV19 and TRBJ2-3; the D gene is possibly TRBD2 (7 bases). The CDR3 has 17 residues. V shed 4 bases and J shed 3 bases, with 20 bases lying between them. CDR1 and CDR2 (germline): LNHDA, SQIVND (reference sequence). The CDR3 is CASSTPPGGGSTDTQYF. As DNA, the CDR3 is TGTGCCAGTAGTACCCCCCCGGGGGGCGGGAGTACAGATACGCAGTATTTT. The full variable domain, with the rest looked up from reference TRBV19 and TRBJ2-3, is DGGITQSPKYLFRKEGQNVTLSCEQNLNHDAMYWYRQDPGQGLRLIYYSQIVNDFQKGDIAEGYSVSREKKESFPLTVTSAQKNPTAFYLCASSTPPGGGSTDTQYFGPGTRLTVL.

This clone appeared once. The chain links TRBV7-9 to TRBJ1-5, with 7 bases matching TRBD1. The CDR3 has 15 amino acids. Germline-derived CDR1 and CDR2 are SEHNR and FQNEAQ (reference sequence). Trimming at V came to 1 base and at J to 10 bases, leaving 10 bases not matched to a gene. Written as DNA, the CDR3 is TGTGCCAGCAGCTTAGGGACAGGCCGATGGGAACCCCAGCATTTT. This sequence encodes CASSLGTGRWEPQHF.

CDR3 residues: CASRQTSGSTDTQYF. CDR3 DNA sequence: TGTGCCAGCAGACAAACTAGCGGGAGCACAGATACGCAGTATTTT. V and J are TRBV27 and TRBJ2-3; TRBD2 aligns across 9 bases. Germline V CDR1 and CDR2: MNHEY, SMNVEV (reference sequence). The CDR3 has 15 residues. The V and J ends lost 6 bases and 0 bases, in that order; junction bases with no gene match: 4.

The chain combines TRBV7-9 with TRBJ2-1; the D gene is possibly TRBD1 (6 bases). CDR3 size: 12 residues. Trimming stripped 5 bases from V and 11 bases from J, with 13 bases between. CDR1 and CDR2 from the germline V gene are SEHNR and FQNEAQ (reference sequence). CDR3 residues: CASSLLRGKQFF. The CDR3 DNA sequence: TGTGCCAGCAGCCTTCTGAGGGGGAAGCAGTTCTTC.